This T cell receptor (beta chain) came from a study of Ad26.COV2.S vaccination and SARS-CoV-2 variants. The method was immunoSEQ multiplex PCR; TCRdb's version includes in-frame clones alone and lacks a portion of them. This sample yields 330,000 or so clones, of which around 90% are seen a single time; around 5% belongs to the top ten. Trimming cost V 1 base and J 4 bases; bases outside gene matches: 1. Germline V gives CDR1 GTSNPN, CDR2 SVGIG (reference sequence). The CDR3 length is 13 residues. Treatment reported: 15 to 20 received Ad26.COV2.S at low or high dose, single or two shots; a few received placebo; per-sample allocation not given. The samples date from day 63 after the first vaccine or placebo injection.

The receptor's source is a person aged 18-65 years who received the Ad26.COV2.S COVID-19 vaccine or a placebo. The sequences come from peripheral blood, collected in a trial of Ad26.COV2.S vaccine versus placebo. The chain joins TRBV30 to TRBJ1-2; 9 nucleotides align to TRBD1. The CDR3 sequence is CAWSATGGYGYTF. CDR3 in DNA: TGTGCCTGGAGTGCGACAGGGGGCTATGGCTACACCTTC.